This T cell receptor beta chain was retrieved from a study of blood T cells in healthy people across ages. A second about 6 to 12 cycle PCR used barcoded and J-beta primers. TCRdb ran MiXCR on the 5' RACE reads and lists one entry per CDR3 protein. This table holds 650,000 to 1,000,000 distinct CDR3 sequences, about 45% found once. Germline V gene sequence: CDR1 SNHLY, CDR2 FYNNEI. V lost 6 bases and J 9 bases, leaving 20 bases between the germline ends. The CDR3 runs to 14 residues. Findings and caveats of the study: TCR beta diversity, measured per million T cells, fell in a roughly linear way with age.

About this clonotype: Its antigen remains unknown.

The source is a man at least 80 years old in good health. This chain connects TRBV2 to TRBJ2-5; weak D call: TRBD1 (6 bases). Specimen: blood. CDR3 nucleotide sequence: TGTGCCAGCAGACCGGCAGGGGCCACTTATCCCCAGTACTTC. It translates to CASRPAGATYPQYF.